These 32 T cell receptor beta chains came from one sample sequenced in a study of cytomegalovirus exposure and HLA in healthy donors. Sequencing used immunoSEQ multiplex PCR; TCRdb keeps in-frame clones, though not all of them. The repertoire includes approximately 70,000 clones, over 90% of them detected once, and under 1.3% sits in the top ten. The specimen sequenced was PBMCs. Receptors originate from a woman aged 18-29 years in good health and CMV-seronegative.

This chain joins TRBV30 and TRBJ1-2; 9 bases align to TRBD1. This CDR3 has 15 amino acids. The ends lost 1 base at V and 1 base at J; junction bases unmatched: 4. Germline loops: CDR1 GTSNPN, CDR2 SVGIG (reference sequence). CDR3 in DNA: TGTGCCTGGAGTGGGGCGGACAGGGGTAACTATGGCTACACCTTC. As protein: CAWSGADRGNYGYTF.

V gene TRBV7-6 combines with J gene TRBJ2-1; TRBD2 aligns across 7 bases. The CDR3 loop spans 15 amino acids. After removal of 7 bases from V and 1 base from J, the junction contained 7 bases not matched to a gene. Germline CDR1 and CDR2: SGHVS and FNYEAQ. The CDR3 is CASTQGGSSYNEQFF. DNA for the CDR3: TGTGCCAGCACCCAAGGCGGGAGTTCCTACAATGAGCAGTTCTTC. Together with reference TRBV7-6 and TRBJ2-1, the CDR3 gives the full variable domain: GAGVSQSPRYKVTKRGQDVALRCDPISGHVSLYWYRQALGQGPEFLTYFNYEAQQDKSGLPNDRFSAERPEGSISTLTIQRTEQRDSAMYRCASTQGGSSYNEQFFGPGTRLTVL.

This chain joins TRBV30 and TRBJ2-4, with D unclear. The CDR3 sequence is 15 residues long. V shed 3 bases and J shed 0 bases, with 12 bases lying between them. Germline V CDR1 and CDR2: GTSNPN, SVGIG (reference sequence). CDR3 bases: TGTGCCTGGAGCCGCCGGTCGGGAGCCAAAAACATTCAGTACTTC. Protein product: CAWSRRSGAKNIQYF. Full variable domain (rest looked up from reference TRBV30 and TRBJ2-4): SQTIHQWPATLVQPVGSPLSLECTVEGTSNPNLYWYRQAAGRGLQLLFYSVGIGQISSEVPQNLSASRPQDRQFILSSKKLLLSDSGFYLCAWSRRSGAKNIQYFGAGTRLSVL.

The chain recombines TRBV7-8 with TRBJ1-1, with 8 bases aligning to TRBD1. J lost 10 bases, V lost 5 bases, and 6 bases had no gene match. This CDR3 contains 12 residues. Germline loops: CDR1 SGHVS, CDR2 FQNEAQ. CDR3 DNA sequence: TGTGCCAGCAGCCCCCGGACAGGGTTAGCTTTCTTT. Its translation is CASSPRTGLAFF.

The CDR3 sequence: CAISDRGRDVGYTF. The CDR3 nucleotides are TGTGCCATCAGCGACAGGGGGCGCGATGTTGGCTACACCTTC. V usage is TRBV10-3 and J usage is TRBJ1-2; TRBD1 matches 10 bases. CDR1 ENHRY and CDR2 SYGVKD come from the germline V gene. CDR3 length: 14 amino acids. The V gene end was trimmed by 6 bases and the J gene end by 7 bases; junction bases not matched to a gene: 8.

This clone has only one observation. This rearrangement joins TRBV14 to TRBJ1-2, with 9 positions matching TRBD1. Germline V gives CDR1 SGHDN, CDR2 FVKESK. Germline trimming cut 3 bases from V and 2 bases from J; bases unmatched to any gene: 4. CDR3 length equals 15 residues. Written as DNA, the CDR3 is TGTGCCAGCAGCCAGGCCGGGACAGGGAACTATGGCTACACCTTC. Protein: CASSQAGTGNYGYTF. The full variable domain, in which reference TRBV14 and TRBJ1-2 provide the parts outside the CDR3, is EAGVTQFPSHSVIEKGQTVTLRCDPISGHDNLYWYRRVMGKEIKFLLHFVKESKQDESGMPNNRFLAERTGGTYSTLKVQPAELEDSGVYFCASSQAGTGNYGYTFGSGTRLTVV.

CDR3 sequence (DNA): TGTGCCACCACAGGATTAGGCTACGAGCAGTACTTC. This translates into CATTGLGYEQYF. The chain uses TRBV6-1 and TRBJ2-7; the D gene is possibly TRBD1 (5 bases). The CDR3 loop spans 12 amino acids. From germline, CDR1 is MNHNS and CDR2 SASEGT. Trimming took 10 bases from V and 3 from J, leaving 13 bases between them.

The chain couples TRBV27 to TRBJ1-2; no clear D. There are 14 residues in the CDR3. Trimming cost V 4 bases and J 4 bases, with 13 bases left between them. Germline loops: CDR1 MNHEY, CDR2 SMNVEV (reference sequence). Written as DNA, the CDR3 is TGTGCCAGCAGTTCTTCCGGAGGGAGCTATGGCTACACCTTC. Translation: CASSSSGGSYGYTF.

The genes are TRBV10-3 and TRBJ2-7; the match to TRBD1 covers 7 bases. The V gene's germline CDR1 is ENHRY and CDR2 SYGVKD. CDR3 length: 14 residues. Trimming cost V 8 bases and J 2 bases; bases outside gene matches: 9. The CDR3 sequence: CAIGVRDSTYEQYF. CDR3 DNA sequence: TGTGCCATCGGGGTCCGGGACAGCACCTACGAGCAGTACTTC.

The rearrangement links TRBV2 to TRBJ1-1; D is unresolved. The V and J ends lost 8 bases and 5 bases respectively, with 9 bases between them. The CDR3 totals 11 residues. Germline CDR1 and CDR2: SNHLY and FYNNEI. The CDR3 nucleotides are TGTGCCAGCTGGTCAGCGACTGAAGCTTTCTTT. Translation: CASWSATEAFF.

J is TRBJ1-2 and V is TRBV29-1; D is uncertain. Germline V CDR1 and CDR2: SQVTM, ANQGSEA. V was cut by 4 bases and J by 2 bases, with 11 bases left in between. This CDR3 spans 13 amino acids. The CDR3 loop reads CSVVGGENYGYTF. CDR3 sequence (DNA): TGCAGCGTTGTAGGAGGAGAGAACTATGGCTACACCTTC.

This sequence joins TRBV2 and TRBJ2-5; TRBD2 matches 9 bases. V lost 11 bases, J lost 6 bases, and 10 bases stayed unmatched. This CDR3 spans 13 amino acids. Germline V gene data show CDR1 as SNHLY and CDR2 as FYNNEI. In DNA form, the CDR3 reads TGTGCCCGAGGGGTAGCGGGAGAAAAGACCCAGTACTTC. This translates into CARGVAGEKTQYF.

The gene calls are TRBV5-4 and TRBJ2-1; TRBD1 matches 7 bases. The germline gives CDR1 SGHNT, CDR2 YYREEE (reference sequence). Trimming at V came to 0 bases and at J to 4 bases, leaving 4 bases not matched to a gene. This CDR3 comprises 15 residues. The DNA of the CDR3 is TGTGCCAGCAGCTTGGATCAGGGGGAATACAATGAGCAGTTCTTC. Its translation: CASSLDQGEYNEQFF.

The CDR3 nucleotides read TGTGCCAGCAGTTTTTTCCCAATTCGGGGCTACACCTTC. As protein: CASSFFPIRGYTF. The rearrangement joins TRBV27 to TRBJ1-2, with D unresolved. CDR1 is MNHEY, CDR2 SMNVEV, per germline (reference sequence). The ends were cut back, 3 bases at V and 8 bases at J, with 13 bases in the middle. CDR3 length equals 13 residues.

The sample holds one count of this clone. In nucleotides, the CDR3 is TGTGCCAGCAGCTTGTTGGGACAGGGGGACGAGCAGTACTTC. Protein product: CASSLLGQGDEQYF. The gene calls are TRBV5-6 and TRBJ2-7; 11 bases fit TRBD1. V lost 1 base to trimming and J lost 5 bases; unmatched junction nucleotides: 2. This CDR3 region has 14 residues. CDR1 SGHDT and CDR2 YYEEEE come from the germline V gene.

The J gene is TRBJ2-4, the V gene TRBV5-1, with TRBD1 matching over 7 bases. J was trimmed by 0 bases and V by 1 base; bases with no gene match: 4. CDR3 length equals 16 residues. Per the germline V gene, CDR1 is SGHRS and CDR2 is YFSETQ. The CDR3 region is CASSLTTGEAKNIQYF. CDR3 DNA: TGCGCCAGCAGCTTGACTACAGGGGAAGCCAAAAACATTCAGTACTTC.

V usage is TRBV6-6 and J usage is TRBJ2-7; 7 nucleotides align to TRBD2. The CDR3 length is 16 residues. The trim removed 5 bases at V and 0 bases at J, leaving 10 bases unmatched. Germline assignment: CDR1 MNHNY and CDR2 SVGAGI (reference sequence). As DNA, the CDR3 is TGTGCCAGCAGTACTGGGGGGGGGTCCTCCTCCTACGAGCAGTACTTC. Protein product: CASSTGGGSSSYEQYF.

The genes are TRBV14 and TRBJ1-4; 8 bases map to TRBD1. The CDR3 runs 16 residues. Germline lookup yields CDR1 SGHDN and CDR2 FVKESK. Germline trimming cut 4 bases from V and 8 bases from J; bases unmatched to any gene: 12. The CDR3 nucleotides are TGTGCCAGCAGCCGAGAGACAGGGGCTTTAAGGGAAAAACTGTTTTTT. Translated: CASSRETGALREKLFF. The full variable domain, rest sourced from reference TRBV14 and TRBJ1-4, is EAGVTQFPSHSVIEKGQTVTLRCDPISGHDNLYWYRRVMGKEIKFLLHFVKESKQDESGMPNNRFLAERTGGTYSTLKVQPAELEDSGVYFCASSRETGALREKLFFGSGTQLSVL.

The chain carries TRBV5-1 and TRBJ1-1, with D unclear. V was cut by 0 bases and J by 2 bases, with 11 bases left in between. CDR1 and CDR2 from the germline V gene are SGHRS and YFSETQ. CDR3 size: 15 residues. The CDR3: CASSLAGGFNTEAFF. The CDR3 DNA reads as TGCGCCAGCAGCTTGGCGGGTGGTTTTAACACTGAAGCTTTCTTT.

The rearrangement joins TRBV6-4 to TRBJ2-1; no clear D. V gave up 0 bases and J gave up 9 bases, with 9 bases separating them. From germline, CDR1 is MRHNA and CDR2 SNTAGT. This CDR3 region has 13 residues. This CDR3 is CASSDSEWAEQFF. The DNA for the CDR3 is TGTGCCAGCAGTGACTCGGAATGGGCTGAGCAGTTCTTC.

The gene calls are TRBV28 and TRBJ2-1, with 9 bases matching TRBD1. Germline trimming cut 4 bases from V and 7 bases from J; bases unmatched to any gene: 11. Germline V gene sequence: CDR1 MDHEN, CDR2 SYDVKM. The CDR3 covers 16 residues. The DNA for the CDR3 is TGTGCCAGCAGTTCACGGGACAGGGCTAGCCCGAATGAGCAGTTCTTC. This sequence encodes CASSSRDRASPNEQFF.

This clone was observed once. V usage is TRBV27 and J usage is TRBJ1-2; D is ambiguous. V lost 0 bases and J lost 2, with 7 bases in between. CDR3 length equals 14 residues. Germline V CDR1 and CDR2: MNHEY, SMNVEV (reference sequence). The CDR3 loop is CASSLSIRNYGYTF. CDR3 sequence (DNA): TGTGCCAGCAGTTTATCAATCAGAAACTATGGCTACACCTTC.

This clone was counted ten times or more. The V gene is TRBV6-1, the J gene TRBJ2-3; 10 bases match TRBD2. V gave up 4 bases and J gave up 1 base; unmatched junction bases: 2. Per germline, CDR1 MNHNS and CDR2 SASEGT. The CDR3 spans 15 residues. In nucleotides, the CDR3 is TGTGCCAGCAGTGTCACTAGCGGGGGCACAGATACGCAGTATTTT. Translating gives CASSVTSGGTDTQYF.

The chain joins TRBV7-8 to TRBJ1-6; TRBD1 might be the D (6 bases). Germline V gene data show CDR1 as SGHVS and CDR2 as FQNEAQ. The CDR3 has 17 amino acids. V dropped 6 bases and J dropped 1 base, with 16 bases sitting between them. The CDR3 DNA reads TGTGCCAGCAGGTCCAGGGAGGGGGGGTCCTATAATTCACCCCTCCACTTT. It translates to CASRSREGGSYNSPLHF. Combining the CDR3 with reference TRBV7-8 and TRBJ1-6 gives the whole variable domain GAGVSQSPRYKVAKRGQDVALRCDPISGHVSLFWYQQALGQGPEFLTYFQNEAQLDKSGLPSDRFFAERPEGSVSTLKIQRTQQEDSAVYLCASRSREGGSYNSPLHFGNGTRLTVT.

CDR3 sequence: CASRSRRTPLNSGNTIYF. The CDR3 DNA sequence: TGTGCCAGCAGGAGTCGTAGGACACCCCTCAACTCTGGAAACACCATATATTTT. The V and J genes are TRBV2 and TRBJ1-3, with D possibly matching TRBD1 (5 bases). V lost 6 bases and J lost 0, with 21 bases in between. The CDR3 extends over 18 amino acids. Germline values: CDR1 SNHLY, CDR2 FYNNEI.

The chain links TRBV4-1 to TRBJ2-5, with TRBD2 as a possible D gene (7 bases). V lost 1 base to trimming and J lost 4 bases, with 10 bases between them. The length of the CDR3 is 14 residues. Germline CDR1 MGHRA, CDR2 YSYEKL. CDR3 sequence reads: CASSQVGGGETQYF. The CDR3 nucleotides are TGCGCCAGCAGCCAAGTAGGGGGGGGAGAGACCCAGTACTTC.

This clone has only one observation. The chain is built from TRBV30 and TRBJ1-5; D not certain. Trimming removed 1 base from V and 5 bases from J, with 6 bases in between. CDR3 length: 12 amino acids. Germline CDR1 and CDR2: GTSNPN and SVGIG (reference sequence). The CDR3 DNA sequence: TGTGCCTGGAGTGAGGCGGATCAGCCCCAGCATTTT. This gives the protein CAWSEADQPQHF.

CDR3 sequence (DNA): TGTGCCAGCAGCTGGGGAGTAGTCTCACCCCTCCACTTT. It is translated as CASSWGVVSPLHF. This chain joins TRBV5-6 and TRBJ1-6; D gene ambiguous. Germline CDR1 reads SGHDT; CDR2 reads YYEEEE. V was cut by 3 bases and J by 10 bases, with 11 bases left in between. The CDR3 totals 13 residues.

V and J are TRBV30 and TRBJ2-7; no definite D call. The CDR3 has 13 residues. V dropped 1 base and J dropped 3 bases, with 10 bases sitting between them. The germline V gene encodes CDR1 GTSNPN and CDR2 SVGIG (reference sequence). The CDR3 reads CAWSGGGYYEQYF. CDR3 in DNA: TGTGCCTGGAGTGGCGGCGGATACTACGAGCAGTACTTC.

The chain combines TRBV12-5 with TRBJ2-1; 12 nucleotides line up with TRBD2. Unmatched junction bases numbered 2, after V lost 1 base and J lost 10 bases. CDR3 size: 14 residues. From germline, CDR1 is LGHNT and CDR2 FRNRAP. This CDR3 reads CASGLELAGGEQFF. The CDR3, as DNA: TGTGCTAGTGGTTTGGAGCTAGCGGGAGGGGAGCAGTTCTTC.

The J gene is TRBJ1-3, the V gene TRBV25-1; 8 positions agree with TRBD1. Germline values: CDR1 MGHDK, CDR2 SYGVNS. The CDR3 has 13 residues. V shed 5 bases and J 4 bases; nucleotides not matched to a gene: 1. The CDR3 region is CASSRQGGNTIYF. In nucleotides, the CDR3 is TGTGCCAGCAGTAGACAGGGGGGAAACACCATATATTTT.

The V gene is TRBV7-9, the J gene TRBJ2-3, with D perhaps matching TRBD1 (6 bases). This CDR3 contains 16 residues. Trimming pared 3 bases from V and 1 base from J, leaving 14 bases between. The germline V gene encodes CDR1 SEHNR and CDR2 FQNEAQ (reference sequence). Here the CDR3 DNA reads TGTGCCAGCAGCTTTCAGGACCCAGGGGGCACAGATACGCAGTATTTT. Its translation: CASSFQDPGGTDTQYF.